Each of the 28 T cell receptor beta chains below was sequenced from the same sample in a study of T cell responses to AZD1222 COVID-19 vaccine. Method: immunoSEQ multiplex PCR; TCRdb's copy keeps in-frame clones and lacks some. The sample comprises under 150,000 clones, around 90% of which are singletons, and 1.9% rests with the top ten. The sample in question was peripheral blood, obtained 28 days after the second AZD1222 dose. The receptors come from an adult who received the AZD1222 COVID-19 vaccine.

The gene calls are TRBV3-1 (or the pseudogene TRBV3-2) and TRBJ1-1; perhaps TRBD1 as D (5 bases). In germline, CDR1 is LGHDT, CDR2 YNNKEL (reference sequence). The CDR3 extends over 14 amino acids. V was pared by 2 bases and J by 1 base, with 8 bases between. Here the CDR3 reads CASSQRTGNTEAFF. CDR3 nucleotide sequence: TGTGCCAGCAGCCAACGAACAGGGAACACTGAAGCTTTCTTT.

The chain joins TRBV7-8 to TRBJ1-5; no clear D gene. The CDR3 is 14 amino acids. Germline CDR1 is SGHVS and CDR2 is FQNEAQ. V lost 1 base and J 3 bases, leaving 7 bases between the germline ends. CDR3 loop: CASSLESLNQPQHF. Here the CDR3 DNA reads TGTGCCAGCAGCTTAGAGTCCCTCAATCAGCCCCAGCATTTT.

The V call is TRBV19, the J call TRBJ2-1, with a weak D call TRBD1 (6 bases). This CDR3 is 15 amino acids long. V was shortened by 5 bases and J by 1 base, with 12 bases between the two germline ends. The germline gives CDR1 LNHDA, CDR2 SQIVND (reference sequence). This CDR3 reads CASSWADSSYNEQFF. For the CDR3, the DNA is TGTGCCAGTAGTTGGGCGGACAGTTCCTACAATGAGCAGTTCTTC.

The chain joins TRBV7-2 to TRBJ2-1, with 7 bases identical to TRBD2. Germline V lookup: CDR1 SGHTA, CDR2 FQGNSA. There are 16 residues in the CDR3. Trimming cost V 1 base and J 3 bases; bases outside gene matches: 6. The CDR3 nucleotides read TGTGCCAGCAGCTTAGTAGGTAGCGGGCTCTACAATGAGCAGTTCTTC. Its translation is CASSLVGSGLYNEQFF. The full variable domain, its missing parts supplied by reference TRBV7-2 and TRBJ2-1, is GAGVSQSPSNKVTEKGKDVELRCDPISGHTALYWYRQSLGQGLEFLIYFQGNSAPDKSGLPSDRFSAERTGGSVSTLTIQRTQQEDSAVYLCASSLVGSGLYNEQFFGPGTRLTVL.

The chain recombines TRBV4-1 with TRBJ2-5; 9 bases are shared with TRBD1. This CDR3 has 15 amino acids. V lost 4 bases, J lost 4 bases, and 7 bases stayed unmatched. CDR1 is MGHRA and CDR2 is YSYEKL in the germline V gene. The DNA for the CDR3 is TGCGCCAGCAGCCTGACAGGGGGATTTGGAGAGACCCAGTACTTC. It is translated as CASSLTGGFGETQYF.

J is TRBJ1-5 and V is TRBV5-6; D may be TRBD1 (5 bases). This CDR3 is built from 16 residues. The V gene lost 3 bases and the J gene lost 0 bases, with 13 bases spanning the gap. Germline CDR1 reads SGHDT; CDR2 reads YYEEEE. The CDR3, as DNA: TGTGCCAGCAGCTACGGGGGGGTAAATAGCAATCAGCCCCAGCATTTT. As protein: CASSYGGVNSNQPQHF.

The rearrangement uses TRBV11-2 and TRBJ1-1; D not resolved. Germline V CDR1 and CDR2: SGHAT, FQNNGV. The CDR3 totals 13 residues. Between the trimmed V and J ends, which lost 5 bases and 5 bases, there was a span of 12 bases. CDR3 sequence: CASSLNAGTEAFF. The CDR3 coding sequence is TGTGCCAGCAGCCTAAACGCGGGAACTGAAGCTTTCTTT.

A single count supports this clone. The rearrangement uses TRBV7-3 and TRBJ1-3; weak D call: TRBD1 (6 bases). The germline V and J ends were trimmed by 5 bases and 6 bases, with 14 bases remaining between them. From germline, CDR1 is SGHTA and CDR2 FQGTGA. The CDR3 spans 14 residues. CDR3 in amino acids: CASSRSRTENTIYF. CDR3 bases: TGTGCCAGCAGCAGAAGCCGGACAGAAAACACCATATATTTT.

The rearrangement uses TRBV6-1 and TRBJ1-2; TRBD1 might be the D (5 bases). This CDR3 region has 16 residues. V was cut by 2 bases and J by 2 bases, with 15 bases left in between. The germline V gene has CDR1 MNHNS and CDR2 SASEGT. CDR3 residues: CASSESRPGRNYGYTF. The CDR3 coding sequence is TGTGCCAGCAGTGAAAGTAGGCCAGGGAGGAACTATGGCTACACCTTC.

The chain recombines TRBV7-6 with TRBJ1-2; TRBD1 aligns across 9 bases. The CDR3 runs to 14 residues. The V gene's germline CDR1 is SGHVS and CDR2 FNYEAQ. Trimming removed 5 bases from V and 4 bases from J; junction bases left unmatched: 5. The CDR3 loop reads CASSPGTGPYGYTF. In DNA, the CDR3 is TGTGCCAGCAGCCCAGGGACAGGGCCCTATGGCTACACCTTC.

This clone came up once. Other DNA sequences from this sample encode an identical CDR3 as well. This rearrangement joins TRBV9 to TRBJ2-3; 7 bases are shared with TRBD1. V lost 0 bases, J lost 1 base, and 2 bases stayed unmatched. The CDR3 extends over 15 amino acids. Germline V gene lookup returns CDR1 SGDLS and CDR2 YYNGEE. CDR3 nucleotide sequence: TGTGCCAGCAGCGTAGTAGGACAGGGCACAGATACGCAGTATTTT. As protein: CASSVVGQGTDTQYF.

The gene calls are TRBV11-2 and TRBJ2-5, with 8 nucleotides matching TRBD2. This CDR3 is built from 14 residues. The germline V gene encodes CDR1 SGHAT and CDR2 FQNNGV. V lost 4 bases to trimming and J lost 4 bases; unmatched junction nucleotides: 5. Here the CDR3 reads CASSSRRGGETQYF. The CDR3 coding sequence is TGTGCCAGCAGCTCTCGACGGGGGGGAGAGACCCAGTACTTC.

The chain combines TRBV6-7 with TRBJ1-5, with a tentative D call TRBD1 (5 bases). TRBV6-7 is annotated as an ORF whose role is uncertain. The CDR3 loop spans 10 amino acids. V was cut by 11 bases and J by 12 bases, with 14 bases left in between. CDR3 nucleotides: TGTGCCGGTCAGACAGTACTCCAGCATTTT. Translating it yields CAGQTVLQHF.

This clone has only one observation. The V gene is TRBV7-9, the J gene TRBJ1-4; TRBD1 matches at 9 bases. From germline, CDR1 is SEHNR and CDR2 FQNEAQ (reference sequence). There are 15 residues in the CDR3. V shed 5 bases and J 7 bases; nucleotides not matched to a gene: 8. The CDR3 nucleotides read TGTGCCAGCAGCCCTCAGAGGACAGGGGTTGAAAAACTGTTTTTT. As protein: CASSPQRTGVEKLFF.

The J gene is TRBJ2-7, the V gene TRBV2; 7 bases fit TRBD1. The CDR3 consists of 16 residues. The germline V gene encodes CDR1 SNHLY and CDR2 FYNNEI. The junction had 8 bases not matched to a gene; V was cut back by 3 bases and J by 0 bases. Here the CDR3 reads CASSDPIDRDSYEQYF. CDR3 in DNA: TGTGCCAGCAGTGACCCCATCGACAGGGACTCCTACGAGCAGTACTTC.

The chain has TRBV3-1 (or the pseudogene TRBV3-2) and TRBJ1-2; possibly TRBD1 for D (5 bases). The CDR3 runs to 15 residues. CDR1 is LGHDT, CDR2 YNNKEL, per germline (reference sequence). Trimming took off 0 bases at V and 3 bases at J, with 11 bases between the two ends. The CDR3 loop reads CASSQEVGAYYGYTF. DNA of the CDR3: TGTGCCAGCAGCCAAGAAGTAGGGGCTTACTATGGCTACACCTTC.

The gene calls are TRBV9 and TRBJ2-3, with 8 bases that match TRBD2. The germline CDR1 and CDR2 sequences are SGDLS and YYNGEE. Trimming at V came to 4 bases and at J to 2 bases, leaving 6 bases not matched to a gene. CDR3 length: 15 amino acids. CDR3 nucleotide sequence: TGTGCCAGCAGCCCAAACGGGGGGGTCACAGATACGCAGTATTTT. Encoded protein: CASSPNGGVTDTQYF. The full variable domain, completed using reference TRBV9 and TRBJ2-3, is DSGVTQTPKHLITATGQRVTLRCSPRSGDLSVYWYQQSLDQGLQFLIQYYNGEERAKGNILERFSAQQFPDLHSELNLSSLELGDSALYFCASSPNGGVTDTQYFGPGTRLTVL.

CDR3 in DNA: TGTGCCTGGGGGGGACTAGATGTGACCCAGTACTTC. It yields the protein CAWGGLDVTQYF. This sequence joins TRBV30 and TRBJ2-5, with TRBD2 identical over 8 bases. The V gene's germline CDR1 is GTSNPN and CDR2 SVGIG (reference sequence). J was trimmed by 7 bases and V by 5 bases; bases with no gene match: 6. The CDR3 has 12 residues. The full variable domain, rest sourced from reference TRBV30 and TRBJ2-5, is SQTIHQWPATLVQPVGSPLSLECTVEGTSNPNLYWYRQAAGRGLQLLFYSVGIGQISSEVPQNLSASRPQDRQFILSSKKLLLSDSGFYLCAWGGLDVTQYFGPGTRLLVL.

The chain is built from TRBV11-3 and TRBJ1-6; D is undetermined. Germline V gene data show CDR1 as SGHNT and CDR2 as YENEEA. V lost 1 base, J lost 7 bases, and 5 bases lay in between. CDR3 length equals 13 residues. The CDR3 spells CASSLGQNSPLHF. The CDR3 region has the DNA TGTGCCAGCAGCTTAGGGCAGAATTCACCCCTCCACTTT. The complete variable domain, with remaining parts taken from reference TRBV11-3 and TRBJ1-6, reads EAGVVQSPRYKIIEKKQPVAFWCNPISGHNTLYWYLQNLGQGPELLIRYENEEAVDDSQLPKDRFSAERLKGVDSTLKIQPAELGDSAVYLCASSLGQNSPLHFGNGTRLTVT.

The chain employs TRBV7-2 and TRBJ2-7; D is perhaps TRBD2 (6 bases). The V gene lost 3 bases and the J gene lost 2 bases, with 11 bases spanning the gap. Looked up from germline, CDR1 is SGHTA and CDR2 is FQGNSA. CDR3 size: 14 residues. The DNA for the CDR3 is TGTGCCAGCAGCTTCCTTAGCGGACCCTACGAGCAGTACTTC. The encoded protein is CASSFLSGPYEQYF. The full variable domain, its missing parts supplied by reference TRBV7-2 and TRBJ2-7, is GAGVSQSPSNKVTEKGKDVELRCDPISGHTALYWYRQSLGQGLEFLIYFQGNSAPDKSGLPSDRFSAERTGGSVSTLTIQRTQQEDSAVYLCASSFLSGPYEQYFGPGTRLTVT.

V gene TRBV7-9 combines with J gene TRBJ1-1; possible D gene TRBD1, 5 bases. V lost 5 bases, J lost 0 bases, and 22 bases lay in between. Germline CDR1 is SEHNR and CDR2 is FQNEAQ (reference sequence). There are 18 residues in the CDR3. The CDR3 reads CASSLDDSYQGMNTEAFF. The CDR3 bases are TGTGCCAGCAGCCTTGACGACAGCTACCAGGGAATGAACACTGAAGCTTTCTTT.

The V gene is TRBV7-8, the J gene TRBJ2-4; D might be TRBD1 or TRBD2, each matching 5 bases. Trimming removed 5 bases from V and 0 bases from J, with 17 bases in between. The CDR3 spans 17 residues. Germline CDR1 is SGHVS and CDR2 is FQNEAQ. CDR3 sequence (DNA): TGTGCCAGCAGCCCGACTGGGGCAGCGGTAGCCAAAAACATTCAGTACTTC. The encoded protein is CASSPTGAAVAKNIQYF.

The rearrangement joins TRBV19 to TRBJ1-1, with 7 nucleotides matching TRBD1. The V gene's germline CDR1 is LNHDA and CDR2 SQIVND (reference sequence). This CDR3 spans 14 amino acids. V was clipped by 3 bases and J by 0 bases; unmatched bases: 1. The CDR3 spells CASSMDRMNTEAFF. CDR3 DNA: TGTGCCAGTAGTATGGACAGGATGAACACTGAAGCTTTCTTT.

This chain links TRBV18 with TRBJ2-6; no clear D. This CDR3 has 15 residues. Trimming pared 3 bases from V and 0 bases from J, leaving 6 bases between. The V gene's germline CDR1 is KGHSH and CDR2 LQKENI. In nucleotides, the CDR3 is TGTGCCAGCTCACCCAACCTCTCTGGGGCCAACGTCCTGACTTTC. This sequence encodes CASSPNLSGANVLTF.

The V call is TRBV4-1, the J call TRBJ2-5, with 11 nucleotides matching TRBD2. In germline, CDR1 is MGHRA, CDR2 YSYEKL. The J segment lost 5 bases and the V segment lost 3 bases, leaving 14 bases of the junction unmatched. This CDR3 contains 18 residues. The CDR3: CASSHIHLLAGGRETQYF. The CDR3, as DNA: TGCGCCAGCAGCCACATCCACCTCTTAGCGGGGGGGCGGGAGACCCAGTACTTC.

The V call is TRBV7-3, the J call TRBJ1-1, with a weak D call TRBD1 (5 bases). Germline loops: CDR1 SGHTA, CDR2 FQGTGA. The germline V and J ends were trimmed by 3 bases and 5 bases, with 16 bases remaining between them. This CDR3 spans 15 amino acids. CDR3 nucleotides: TGTGCCAGCAGCTTGGGGCAAAAGGGAGAGACTGAAGCTTTCTTT. This gives the protein CASSLGQKGETEAFF.

The chain is built from TRBV18 and TRBJ2-7; 8 bases match TRBD1. The CDR3 is 16 amino acids. J gave up 3 bases and V 3 bases, and 10 bases lay outside the gene matches. The germline CDR1 and CDR2 sequences are KGHSH and LQKENI. CDR3 DNA sequence: TGTGCCAGCTCACCGATCCGGGACAGGCGATACTACGAGCAGTACTTC. It encodes CASSPIRDRRYYEQYF.

The chain combines TRBV30 with TRBJ1-6, with D hard to call. Deletions cut 4 bases from V and 4 bases from J, with 5 bases between. CDR1 GTSNPN and CDR2 SVGIG come from the germline V gene (reference sequence). The CDR3 totals 12 residues. CDR3 residues: CAWNSYNSPLHF. For the CDR3, the DNA is TGTGCCTGGAACAGTTATAATTCACCCCTCCACTTT.